This is a list of T cell receptor beta chains from one sample in a study of control samples from healthy donors and cancer patients. Here immunoSEQ multiplex PCR was the method, and the copy in TCRdb shows in-frame clones only, minus some. The repertoire holds around 170,000 clones, with roughly 92% as singletons. Sequenced material: blood. The source is a woman in her 30s in good health. CDR3s include the opening cysteine and the closing phenylalanine or tryptophan. Fields, in order: V gene, D gene, J gene, clone size, CDR3 length, CDR3 DNA, CDR3 protein. A D gene is named only where the DNA matches it firmly. Clone size is shown for a subset of rows, as once, few, many or a class of expanded clone.

v_gene: TRBV18; d_gene: .; j_gene: TRBJ1-2; abundance: .; len: 13; CDR3nt: TGTGCCAGCTCACCAGTCACCAACTATGGCTACACCTTC; CDR3aa: CASSPVTNYGYTF
v_gene: TRBV7-3; d_gene: .; j_gene: TRBJ2-6; abundance: .; len: 19; CDR3nt: TGTGCCAGCAGCTTAACGGTTGTTGGACCGAGCTCTGGGGCCAACGTCCTGACTTTC; CDR3aa: CASSLTVVGPSSGANVLTF
v_gene: TRBV12-5; d_gene: .; j_gene: TRBJ1-3; abundance: .; len: 13; CDR3nt: TGTGCTAGTGGTTTACACTCTGGAAACACCATATATTTT; CDR3aa: CASGLHSGNTIYF
v_gene: TRBV19; d_gene: .; j_gene: TRBJ1-2; abundance: .; len: 14; CDR3nt: TGTGCCAGTAGTATTCGGGAGCAGGTTAATGGCTACACCTTC; CDR3aa: CASSIREQVNGYTF
v_gene: TRBV28; d_gene: .; j_gene: TRBJ2-5; abundance: .; len: 13; CDR3nt: TGTGCCAGCAGCTTCCCAGGAGGAGAGACCCAGTACTTC; CDR3aa: CASSFPGGETQYF
v_gene: TRBV10-3; d_gene: .; j_gene: TRBJ2-2; abundance: .; len: 10; CDR3nt: TGTGCCGCCAAATATGGGGAGCTGTTTTTT; CDR3aa: CAAKYGELFF
v_gene: TRBV7-5; d_gene: .; j_gene: TRBJ1-4; abundance: .; len: 18; CDR3nt: TGTGTCAGAAGCTTAACAGTACAGGGGTCGGTAACTAATGAAAAACTGTTTTTT; CDR3aa: CVRSLTVQGSVTNEKLFF
v_gene: TRBV4-1; d_gene: .; j_gene: TRBJ1-1; abundance: .; len: 16; CDR3nt: TGCGCCAGCAGCCGATTAGGGGAAATTTGGGGCACTGAAGCTTTCTTT; CDR3aa: CASSRLGEIWGTEAFF
v_gene: TRBV13; d_gene: .; j_gene: TRBJ2-7; abundance: .; len: 11; CDR3nt: TGTGCCAGCAGCTTGGGGTACGAGCAGTACTTC; CDR3aa: CASSLGYEQYF
v_gene: TRBV6-4; d_gene: .; j_gene: TRBJ2-3; abundance: .; len: 13; CDR3nt: TGTGCCAGCAGTGAGGGGGACACAGATACGCAGTATTTT; CDR3aa: CASSEGDTDTQYF
v_gene: TRBV7-9; d_gene: TRBD2; j_gene: TRBJ2-3; abundance: .; len: 17; CDR3nt: TGTGCCAGCAGATTGACTAGCGGGAGACCTAGCACAGATACGCAGTATTTT; CDR3aa: CASRLTSGRPSTDTQYF
v_gene: TRBV2; d_gene: .; j_gene: TRBJ2-5; abundance: .; len: 12; CDR3nt: TGTGCCAGCGCCCTAGGGCCAGAGACCCAGTACTTC; CDR3aa: CASALGPETQYF
v_gene: TRBV28; d_gene: .; j_gene: TRBJ2-7; abundance: .; len: 15; CDR3nt: TGTGCCAGCAGTCTTTCCTCGACTTCCACCTACGAGCAGTACTTC; CDR3aa: CASSLSSTSTYEQYF
v_gene: TRBV10-3; d_gene: .; j_gene: TRBJ2-2; abundance: .; len: 14; CDR3nt: TGTGCCATCCAGGGACGGGAAAACACCGGGGAGCTGTTTTTT; CDR3aa: CAIQGRENTGELFF
v_gene: TRBV28; d_gene: TRBD1; j_gene: TRBJ1-5; abundance: .; len: 16; CDR3nt: TGTGCCAGCAGCCTAGCGACAGGGAGAGAGTATCAGCCCCAGCATTTT; CDR3aa: CASSLATGREYQPQHF
v_gene: TRBV30; d_gene: .; j_gene: TRBJ1-4; abundance: .; len: 14; CDR3nt: TGTGCCTGGGAATCCAGGGGACCTAATGAAAAACTGTTTTTT; CDR3aa: CAWESRGPNEKLFF
v_gene: TRBV28; d_gene: TRBD1; j_gene: TRBJ2-5; abundance: .; len: 15; CDR3nt: TGTGCCAGCAGTTCAGACAGGGGGCGCGCCGAGACCCAGTACTTC; CDR3aa: CASSSDRGRAETQYF
v_gene: TRBV28; d_gene: .; j_gene: TRBJ2-3; abundance: .; len: 18; CDR3nt: TGTGCCAGCAGAGAGGGTGACGAAGGATTTCAAGGGGAAGATACGCAGTATTTT; CDR3aa: CASREGDEGFQGEDTQYF
v_gene: TRBV5-8; d_gene: TRBD1; j_gene: TRBJ2-7; abundance: .; len: 15; CDR3nt: TGTGCCAGCAGCCGAGGTCGCAGGGGGTTCGACGAGCAGTACTTC; CDR3aa: CASSRGRRGFDEQYF
v_gene: TRBV14; d_gene: TRBD2; j_gene: TRBJ2-2; abundance: .; len: 15; CDR3nt: TGTGCCAGCAGCCCCCTAGCGGGAGGTACCGGGGAGCTGTTTTTT; CDR3aa: CASSPLAGGTGELFF
v_gene: TRBV2; d_gene: .; j_gene: TRBJ2-2; abundance: .; len: 17; CDR3nt: TGTGCCAGCAGTGAAGAATGGGGGGAATGGAGGGCCGGGGAGCTGTTTTTT; CDR3aa: CASSEEWGEWRAGELFF
v_gene: TRBV2; d_gene: .; j_gene: TRBJ2-6; abundance: .; len: 17; CDR3nt: TGTGCCAGCAGCCGGGACATGGGATCCTCTGGGGCCAACGTCCTGACTTTC; CDR3aa: CASSRDMGSSGANVLTF
v_gene: TRBV4-1; d_gene: TRBD1; j_gene: TRBJ2-1; abundance: .; len: 15; CDR3nt: TGCGCCAGCAGCCGGTACCAGGGGGAGATCGATGAGCAGTTCTTC; CDR3aa: CASSRYQGEIDEQFF
v_gene: TRBV18; d_gene: .; j_gene: TRBJ1-1; abundance: .; len: 15; CDR3nt: TGTGCCAGCGCACTGGGGTCTCTAATGAACACTGAAGCTTTCTTT; CDR3aa: CASALGSLMNTEAFF
v_gene: TRBV6-2/TRBV6-3; d_gene: .; j_gene: TRBJ2-1; abundance: once; len: 14; CDR3nt: TGTGCCGGCAGTTGGGACAACTCCTACAATGAGCAGTTCTTC; CDR3aa: CAGSWDNSYNEQFF
v_gene: TRBV1; d_gene: .; j_gene: TRBJ1-2; abundance: .; len: 16; CDR3nt: TGCACCAGCAGCCGAGAGCAGGGAGGGGATTCGACTGGCTACACCTTC; CDR3aa: CTSSREQGGDSTGYTF
v_gene: TRBV28; d_gene: .; j_gene: TRBJ1-1; abundance: .; len: 12; CDR3nt: TGTGCCAGCAGAAAGGGTTACACTGAAGCTTTCTTT; CDR3aa: CASRKGYTEAFF
v_gene: TRBV2; d_gene: TRBD2; j_gene: TRBJ2-1; abundance: .; len: 18; CDR3nt: TGTGCCAGCCATAAGGTTCTGCGGGGGTCCAGCTCCTACAATGAGCAGTTCTTC; CDR3aa: CASHKVLRGSSSYNEQFF
v_gene: TRBV6-5; d_gene: .; j_gene: TRBJ1-6; abundance: .; len: 15; CDR3nt: TGTGCCAGCAGTTACGAGGGCAGGAAGGGGTCACCCCTCCACTTT; CDR3aa: CASSYEGRKGSPLHF
v_gene: TRBV10-3; d_gene: .; j_gene: TRBJ1-2; abundance: once; len: 15; CDR3nt: TGTGCCATCAAAGGAGGGGAACTGGCGGACTATGGCTACACCTTC; CDR3aa: CAIKGGELADYGYTF
v_gene: TRBV4-3; d_gene: .; j_gene: TRBJ1-2; abundance: .; len: 15; CDR3nt: TGCGCCAGCAGCCAAGATGGGAAGGGGTACTATGGCTACACCTTC; CDR3aa: CASSQDGKGYYGYTF
v_gene: TRBV3-1/TRBV3-2; d_gene: .; j_gene: TRBJ2-5; abundance: .; len: 16; CDR3nt: TGTGCCAGCAGCCAAGATTATTTGGACTACCGACAGACCCAGTACTTC; CDR3aa: CASSQDYLDYRQTQYF
v_gene: TRBV6-2/TRBV6-3; d_gene: TRBD2; j_gene: TRBJ2-1; abundance: .; len: 15; CDR3nt: TGTGCCAGCAGTTCAGGACTAGCGGGAGGTAATGAGCAGTTCTTC; CDR3aa: CASSSGLAGGNEQFF
v_gene: TRBV28; d_gene: .; j_gene: TRBJ1-1; abundance: .; len: 12; CDR3nt: TGTGCCAGCAGTTTGTTTTCCAGCGAAGCTTTCTTT; CDR3aa: CASSLFSSEAFF
v_gene: TRBV6-2/TRBV6-3; d_gene: .; j_gene: TRBJ2-7; abundance: .; len: 14; CDR3nt: TGTGCCAGCAGTTCCCACGACGGTTACTACGAGCAGTACTTC; CDR3aa: CASSSHDGYYEQYF
v_gene: TRBV10-1; d_gene: .; j_gene: TRBJ2-7; abundance: .; len: 13; CDR3nt: TGCGCCAGCAGTGGGCAGAGGGACCACGAGCAGTACTTC; CDR3aa: CASSGQRDHEQYF
v_gene: TRBV9; d_gene: .; j_gene: TRBJ1-4; abundance: .; len: 15; CDR3nt: TGTGCCAGCAGCGTAGAGGGAAAATTTAATGAAAAACTGTTTTTT; CDR3aa: CASSVEGKFNEKLFF
v_gene: TRBV6-1; d_gene: .; j_gene: TRBJ1-6; abundance: few; len: 14; CDR3nt: TGTGCCAGCAGTGAAATGGCGGACAATTCACCCCTCCACTTT; CDR3aa: CASSEMADNSPLHF
v_gene: TRBV28; d_gene: .; j_gene: TRBJ2-7; abundance: .; len: 18; CDR3nt: TGTGCCAGCAGTTTAAGTCCCCTTTTGGGACCTATACTAGGCGAGCAGTACTTC; CDR3aa: CASSLSPLLGPILGEQYF
v_gene: TRBV4-2; d_gene: .; j_gene: TRBJ1-2; abundance: .; len: 13; CDR3nt: TGTGCCAGCAGACGAGGCACGGGCTATGGCTACACCTTC; CDR3aa: CASRRGTGYGYTF
v_gene: TRBV24-1; d_gene: TRBD2; j_gene: TRBJ2-1; abundance: .; len: 18; CDR3nt: TGTGCCACCAGTGATCCATCCCCGAGCGGGAGATCCTACAATGAGCAGTTCTTC; CDR3aa: CATSDPSPSGRSYNEQFF
v_gene: TRBV28; d_gene: TRBD1; j_gene: TRBJ2-7; abundance: few; len: 15; CDR3nt: TGTGCCAGCAGTTTGGCAGGACAGGGTGGACACGAGCAGTACTTC; CDR3aa: CASSLAGQGGHEQYF
v_gene: TRBV6-5; d_gene: .; j_gene: TRBJ2-3; abundance: .; len: 15; CDR3nt: TGTGCCAGCAGGAGTGGGACCCTCCCCGCAGATACGCAGTATTTT; CDR3aa: CASRSGTLPADTQYF
v_gene: TRBV30; d_gene: .; j_gene: TRBJ2-2; abundance: once; len: 14; CDR3nt: TGTGCCTGGAGTGTACAAGTTTTCACCGGGGAGCTGTTTTTT; CDR3aa: CAWSVQVFTGELFF
v_gene: TRBV14; d_gene: TRBD2; j_gene: TRBJ2-2; abundance: .; len: 16; CDR3nt: TGTGCCAGCAGATCCCGGGTAGCGGGAGACACCGGGGAGCTGTTTTTT; CDR3aa: CASRSRVAGDTGELFF
v_gene: TRBV5-1; d_gene: .; j_gene: TRBJ2-2; abundance: .; len: 15; CDR3nt: TGCGCCAGCAGCCGTTCCGGACAAGACACCGGGGAGCTGTTTTTT; CDR3aa: CASSRSGQDTGELFF
v_gene: TRBV18; d_gene: .; j_gene: TRBJ2-2; abundance: .; len: 15; CDR3nt: TGTGCCAGCTCACCACCGGATCTCGCCCAGAGGGAGCTGTTTTTT; CDR3aa: CASSPPDLAQRELFF
v_gene: TRBV19; d_gene: TRBD1; j_gene: TRBJ1-5; abundance: .; len: 14; CDR3nt: TGTGCCAGTACCCTCGGGACAGGGGGACAGCCCCAGCATTTT; CDR3aa: CASTLGTGGQPQHF
v_gene: TRBV28; d_gene: .; j_gene: TRBJ2-7; abundance: .; len: 16; CDR3nt: TGTGCCAGCAGTCCCCCCTCGGAGGGAGATGGATCCGAGCAGTACTTC; CDR3aa: CASSPPSEGDGSEQYF
v_gene: TRBV7-9; d_gene: .; j_gene: TRBJ1-3; abundance: once; len: 15; CDR3nt: TGTGCCAGCACCCCGGTCCTCATAGTAGGAGACACCATATATTTT; CDR3aa: CASTPVLIVGDTIYF
v_gene: TRBV19; d_gene: TRBD1; j_gene: TRBJ1-3; abundance: .; len: 16; CDR3nt: TGTGCCAGTAGGCCACAGGGGGCGAACTATGGAAACACCATATATTTT; CDR3aa: CASRPQGANYGNTIYF
v_gene: TRBV6-5; d_gene: TRBD1; j_gene: TRBJ2-1; abundance: .; len: 14; CDR3nt: TGTGCCAGCAGCCGAGACAGGGACGGCACTGAGCAGTTCTTC; CDR3aa: CASSRDRDGTEQFF
v_gene: TRBV6-4; d_gene: .; j_gene: TRBJ2-1; abundance: .; len: 15; CDR3nt: TGTGCCAGCAGACCTGGGACGGACGCGTACAATGAGCAGTTCTTC; CDR3aa: CASRPGTDAYNEQFF
v_gene: TRBV5-6; d_gene: .; j_gene: TRBJ2-5; abundance: .; len: 13; CDR3nt: TGTGCCAGCAGCTTAGTAGCCGGGGAGACCCAGTACTTC; CDR3aa: CASSLVAGETQYF
v_gene: TRBV4-1; d_gene: .; j_gene: TRBJ2-1; abundance: .; len: 16; CDR3nt: TGCGCCAGCAGCCAAGATCCCTGGGGGAGTGGAAATGAGCAGTTCTTC; CDR3aa: CASSQDPWGSGNEQFF